This T cell receptor beta chain was found in a study of blood T cell repertoires in COVID-19. As for the study in general: The study drew acute and convalescent COVID-19 samples from the United States, Italy and Spain. T cells, B-cell-depleted T cells, or PBMCs provided the cDNA or gDNA that served as material.

Original handling: Nucleated cell counts were estimated from reference gene primer amplification. Repertoires were generated with immunoSEQ multiplex PCR, while TCRdb's copy carries only in-frame clones and drops some. V, J and clone size were drawn from that table, and D and trimming were deduced from the DNA. The sample lists 70,000 to 95,000 clones, roughly 90% occurring once. Followed over time, Seattle patients had been enrolled while infection was active. This CDR3 has 12 residues. Per germline, CDR1 SQVTM and CDR2 ANQGSEA. The trim removed 6 bases at V and 5 bases at J, leaving 2 bases unmatched.

This rearrangement joins TRBV29-1 to TRBJ1-2; 11 bases are shared with TRBD1. Sequences were obtained from peripheral blood. The clonotype originates from a man aged 50-60 years with COVID-19, enrolled during active disease. CDR3 residues: CSVGTGGYGYTF. The CDR3, as DNA: TGCAGCGTCGGGACAGGGGGATATGGCTACACCTTC. Together with reference TRBV29-1 and TRBJ1-2, the CDR3 gives the full variable domain: SAVISQKPSRDICQRGTSLTIQCQVDSQVTMMFWYRQQPGQSLTLIATANQGSEATYESGFVIDKFPISRPNLTFSTLTVSNMSPEDSSIYLCSVGTGGYGYTFGSGTRLTVV.